This T cell receptor beta chain was recovered during a study of T cell responses to AZD1222 COVID-19 vaccine. CDR1 is MDHEN and CDR2 is SYDVKM in the germline V gene. The CDR3 runs to 14 residues. V lost 5 bases and J lost 7; bases outside the gene matches: 8. Repertoires were generated with immunoSEQ multiplex PCR, while TCRdb's copy carries only in-frame clones and drops some. The sample yields 70,000 to 95,000 clones, roughly 90% seen once. The gene calls are TRBV28 and TRBJ1-1, with TRBD1 identical over 9 bases. The receptor was isolated from an adult in good health. The specimen comprised peripheral blood, sampled on day 0 of MenACWY control vaccination. In nucleotides, the CDR3 is TGTGCCAGCAGTCCAAAACGGACAGGGGTTGAAGCTTTCTTT. This codes for CASSPKRTGVEAFF.